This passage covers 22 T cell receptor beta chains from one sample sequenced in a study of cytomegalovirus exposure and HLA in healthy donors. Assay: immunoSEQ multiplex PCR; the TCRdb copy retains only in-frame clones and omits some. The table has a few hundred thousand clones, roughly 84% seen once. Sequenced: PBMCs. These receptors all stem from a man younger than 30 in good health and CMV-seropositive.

The CDR3 DNA reads as TGCGCCAGCAGCGGCCAGACATATGAGCAGTTCTTC. Translating it yields CASSGQTYEQFF. The rearrangement joins TRBV5-1 to TRBJ2-1, with D uncertain. The V and J ends lost 4 bases and 8 bases respectively, with 10 bases between them. The CDR3 runs to 12 residues. Germline V gives CDR1 SGHRS, CDR2 YFSETQ.

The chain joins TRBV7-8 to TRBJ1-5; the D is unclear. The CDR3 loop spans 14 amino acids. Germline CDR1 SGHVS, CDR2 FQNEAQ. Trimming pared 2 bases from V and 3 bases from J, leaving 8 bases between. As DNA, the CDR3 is TGTGCCAGCAGCTTACAGAGGGACAATCAGCCCCAGCATTTT. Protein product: CASSLQRDNQPQHF. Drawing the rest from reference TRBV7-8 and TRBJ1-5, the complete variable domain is GAGVSQSPRYKVAKRGQDVALRCDPISGHVSLFWYQQALGQGPEFLTYFQNEAQLDKSGLPSDRFFAERPEGSVSTLKIQRTQQEDSAVYLCASSLQRDNQPQHFGDGTRLSIL.

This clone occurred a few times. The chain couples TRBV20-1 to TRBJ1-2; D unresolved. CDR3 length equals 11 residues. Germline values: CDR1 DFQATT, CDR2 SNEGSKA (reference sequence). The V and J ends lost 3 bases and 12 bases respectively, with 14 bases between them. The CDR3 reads CSASSAGGNTF. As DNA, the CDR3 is TGCAGTGCTAGTTCGGCCGGCGGGAACACCTTC.

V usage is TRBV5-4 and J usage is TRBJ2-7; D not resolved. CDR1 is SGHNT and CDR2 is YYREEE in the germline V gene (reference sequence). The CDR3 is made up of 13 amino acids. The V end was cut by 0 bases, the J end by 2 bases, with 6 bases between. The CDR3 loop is CASSLDSTYEQYF. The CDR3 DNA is TGTGCCAGCAGCTTGGACTCTACCTACGAGCAGTACTTC.

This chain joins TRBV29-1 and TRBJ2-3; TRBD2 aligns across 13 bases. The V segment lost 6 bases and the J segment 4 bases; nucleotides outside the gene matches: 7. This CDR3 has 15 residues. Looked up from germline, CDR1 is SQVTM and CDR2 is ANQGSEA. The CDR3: CSVQSLAGGADTQYF. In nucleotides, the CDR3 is TGCAGCGTCCAATCACTAGCGGGAGGGGCAGATACGCAGTATTTT.

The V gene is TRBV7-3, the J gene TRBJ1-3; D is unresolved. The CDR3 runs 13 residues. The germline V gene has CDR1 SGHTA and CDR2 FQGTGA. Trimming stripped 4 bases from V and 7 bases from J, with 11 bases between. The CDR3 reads CASSYPGSNTIYF. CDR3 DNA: TGTGCCAGCAGCTACCCGGGATCTAACACCATATATTTT.

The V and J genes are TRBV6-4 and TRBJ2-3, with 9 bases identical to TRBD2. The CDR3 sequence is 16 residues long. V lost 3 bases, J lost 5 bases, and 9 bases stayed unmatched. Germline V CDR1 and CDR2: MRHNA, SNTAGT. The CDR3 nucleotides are TGTGCCAGCAGTGATGGTAGCGGGAGAGGGAGAGATACGCAGTATTTT. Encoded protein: CASSDGSGRGRDTQYF.

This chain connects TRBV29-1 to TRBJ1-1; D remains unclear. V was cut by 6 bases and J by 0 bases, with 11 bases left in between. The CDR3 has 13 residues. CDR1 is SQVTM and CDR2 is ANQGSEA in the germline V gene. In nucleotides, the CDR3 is TGCAGCGTCAAAGGACGGTTGAACACTGAAGCTTTCTTT. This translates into CSVKGRLNTEAFF.

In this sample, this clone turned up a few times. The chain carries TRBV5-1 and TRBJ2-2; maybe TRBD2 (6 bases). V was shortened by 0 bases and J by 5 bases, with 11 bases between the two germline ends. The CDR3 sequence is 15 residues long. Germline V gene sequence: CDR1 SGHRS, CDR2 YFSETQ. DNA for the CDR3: TGCGCCAGCAGCTTGGTCGGGAGTAGGACCGGGGAGCTGTTTTTT. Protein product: CASSLVGSRTGELFF.

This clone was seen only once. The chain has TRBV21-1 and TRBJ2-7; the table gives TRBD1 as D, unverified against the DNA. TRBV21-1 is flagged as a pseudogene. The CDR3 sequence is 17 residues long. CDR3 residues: CASLGQGARKNGYEQYF. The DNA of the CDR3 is TGTGCCAGCTTAGGGCAGGGGGCGAGGAAAAACGGCTACGAGCAGTACTTC.

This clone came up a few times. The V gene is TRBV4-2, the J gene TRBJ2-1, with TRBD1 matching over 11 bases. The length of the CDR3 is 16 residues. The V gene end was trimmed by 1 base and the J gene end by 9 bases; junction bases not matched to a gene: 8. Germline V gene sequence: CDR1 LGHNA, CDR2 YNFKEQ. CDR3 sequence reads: CASSQVVGTGGGEQFF. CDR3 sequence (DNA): TGTGCCAGCAGCCAAGTCGTAGGGACAGGGGGTGGTGAGCAGTTCTTC.

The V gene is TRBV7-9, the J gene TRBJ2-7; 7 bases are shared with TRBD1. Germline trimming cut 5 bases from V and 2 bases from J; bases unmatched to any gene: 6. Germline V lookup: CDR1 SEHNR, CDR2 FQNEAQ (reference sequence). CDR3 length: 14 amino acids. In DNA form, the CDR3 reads TGTGCCAGCAGCACCCGGGACAGAGCCTACGAGCAGTACTTC. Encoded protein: CASSTRDRAYEQYF. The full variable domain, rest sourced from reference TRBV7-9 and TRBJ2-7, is DTGVSQNPRHKITKRGQNVTFRCDPISEHNRLYWYRQTLGQGPEFLTYFQNEAQLEKSRLLSDRFSAERPKGSFSTLEIQRTEQGDSAMYLCASSTRDRAYEQYFGPGTRLTVT.

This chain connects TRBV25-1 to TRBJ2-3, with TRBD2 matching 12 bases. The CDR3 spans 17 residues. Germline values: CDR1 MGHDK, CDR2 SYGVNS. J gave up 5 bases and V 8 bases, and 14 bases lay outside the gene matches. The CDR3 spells CASQLGATSGRLDTQYF. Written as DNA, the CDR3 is TGTGCCAGCCAATTGGGGGCCACTAGCGGGAGGCTAGATACGCAGTATTTT.

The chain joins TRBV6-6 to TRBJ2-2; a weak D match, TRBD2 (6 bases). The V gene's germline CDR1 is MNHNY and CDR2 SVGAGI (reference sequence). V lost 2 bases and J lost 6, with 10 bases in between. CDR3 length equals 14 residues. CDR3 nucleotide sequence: TGTGCCAGCAGTTACGTCGGGGGTCCCGGGGAGCTGTTTTTT. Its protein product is CASSYVGGPGELFF.

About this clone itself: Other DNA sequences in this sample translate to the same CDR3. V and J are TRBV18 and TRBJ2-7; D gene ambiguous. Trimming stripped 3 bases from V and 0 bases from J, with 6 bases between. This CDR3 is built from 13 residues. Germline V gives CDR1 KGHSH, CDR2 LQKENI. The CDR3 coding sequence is TGTGCCAGCTCACCCCTAAGCTCCTACGAGCAGTACTTC. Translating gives CASSPLSSYEQYF.

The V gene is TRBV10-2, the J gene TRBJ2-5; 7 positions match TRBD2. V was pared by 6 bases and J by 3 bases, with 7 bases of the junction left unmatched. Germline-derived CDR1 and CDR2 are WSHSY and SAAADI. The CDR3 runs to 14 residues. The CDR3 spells CASSDRLAEETQYF. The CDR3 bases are TGCGCCAGCAGCGACAGACTAGCAGAAGAGACCCAGTACTTC.

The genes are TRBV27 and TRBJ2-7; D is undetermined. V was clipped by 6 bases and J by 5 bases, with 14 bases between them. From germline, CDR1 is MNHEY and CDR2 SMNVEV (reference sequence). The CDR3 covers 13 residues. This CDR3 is CASRPLIHHEQYF. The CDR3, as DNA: TGTGCCAGCAGACCTCTTATCCACCACGAGCAGTACTTC.

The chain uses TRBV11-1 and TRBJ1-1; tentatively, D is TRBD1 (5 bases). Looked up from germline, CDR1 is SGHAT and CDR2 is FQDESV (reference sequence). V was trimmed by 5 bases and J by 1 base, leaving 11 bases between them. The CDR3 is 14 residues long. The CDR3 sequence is CASSRGQKNTEAFF. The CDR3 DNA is TGTGCCAGCAGCCGTGGACAAAAGAACACTGAAGCTTTCTTT.

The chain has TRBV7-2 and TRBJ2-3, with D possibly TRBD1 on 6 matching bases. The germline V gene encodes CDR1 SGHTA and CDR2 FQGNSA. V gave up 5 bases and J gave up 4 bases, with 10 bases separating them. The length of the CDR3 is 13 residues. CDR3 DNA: TGTGCCAGCAGCCCAAACAGGGCAGATACGCAGTATTTT. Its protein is CASSPNRADTQYF.

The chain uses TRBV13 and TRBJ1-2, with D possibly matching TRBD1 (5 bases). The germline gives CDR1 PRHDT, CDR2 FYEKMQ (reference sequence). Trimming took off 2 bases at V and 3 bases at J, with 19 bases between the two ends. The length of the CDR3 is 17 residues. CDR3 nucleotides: TGTGCCAGCAGCTTACATGGACCCCGGGACGGAGACTATGGCTACACCTTC. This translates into CASSLHGPRDGDYGYTF. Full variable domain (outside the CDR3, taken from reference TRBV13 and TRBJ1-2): AAGVIQSPRHLIKEKRETATLKCYPIPRHDTVYWYQQGPGQDPQFLISFYEKMQSDKGSIPDRFSAQQFSDYHSELNMSSLELGDSALYFCASSLHGPRDGDYGYTFGSGTRLTVV.

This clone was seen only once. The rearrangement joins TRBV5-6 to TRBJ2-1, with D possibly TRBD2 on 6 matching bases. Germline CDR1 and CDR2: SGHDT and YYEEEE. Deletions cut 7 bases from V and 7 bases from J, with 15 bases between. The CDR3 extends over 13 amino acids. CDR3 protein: CASGTGAQNEQFF. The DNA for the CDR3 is TGTGCCAGCGGAACGGGAGCGCAAAATGAGCAGTTCTTC.

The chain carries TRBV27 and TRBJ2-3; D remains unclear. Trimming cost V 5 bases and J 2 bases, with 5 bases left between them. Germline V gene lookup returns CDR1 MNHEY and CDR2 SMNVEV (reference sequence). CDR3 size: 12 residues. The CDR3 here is CASSANTDTQYF. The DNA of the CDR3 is TGTGCCAGCAGTGCCAACACAGATACGCAGTATTTT.